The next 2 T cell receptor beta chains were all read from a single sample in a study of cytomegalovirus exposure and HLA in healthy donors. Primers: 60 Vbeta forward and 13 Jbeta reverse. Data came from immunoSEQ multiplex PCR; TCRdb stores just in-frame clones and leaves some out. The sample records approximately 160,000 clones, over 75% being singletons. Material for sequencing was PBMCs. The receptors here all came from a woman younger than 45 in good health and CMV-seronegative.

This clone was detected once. Written as DNA, the CDR3 is TGTGCCAGCAGCTTGGCTACAGAAAGCATGAACACTGAAGCTTTCTTT. Translated, it gives CASSLATESMNTEAFF. The chain recombines TRBV5-4 with TRBJ1-1, with no clear D. V was shortened by 0 bases and J by 0 bases, with 12 bases between the two germline ends. This CDR3 contains 16 residues. The germline CDR1 and CDR2 sequences are SGHNT and YYREEE (reference sequence).

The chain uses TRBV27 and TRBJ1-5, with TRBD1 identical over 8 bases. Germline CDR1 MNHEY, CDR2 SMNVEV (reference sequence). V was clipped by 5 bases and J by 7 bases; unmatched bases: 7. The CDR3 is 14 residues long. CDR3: CASSPGTGRQPQHF. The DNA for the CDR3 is TGTGCCAGCAGTCCCGGGACAGGAAGACAGCCCCAGCATTTT.